The 7 T cell receptor beta chains listed next were all sequenced from one sample in a study of graft-versus-host responses after intestinal transplantation. Some clones are missing from TCRdb's copy, which holds only in-frame ones; the method was immunoSEQ multiplex PCR. This sample has more than 9,500 clones, with about 80% found just once. Material: PBMCs, obtained about 490 days after intestinal transplant. The receptors were sampled from a human patient who received an intestinal transplant, so some T cells may come from the graft donor.

The genes are TRBV2 and TRBJ1-4; 8 bases agree with TRBD1. CDR1 and CDR2 from the germline V gene are SNHLY and FYNNEI. After removal of 4 bases from V and 5 bases from J, the junction contained 0 bases not matched to a gene. This CDR3 spans 13 amino acids. CDR3 amino acids: CASSGQGNEKLFF. CDR3 coding DNA: TGTGCCAGCAGTGGACAGGGGAATGAAAAACTGTTTTTT.

CDR3 sequence reads: CASSLGAGVHQETQYF. The CDR3 coding sequence is TGTGCCAGCAGCTTAGGGGCGGGAGTACACCAAGAGACCCAGTACTTC. The V gene is TRBV7-2, the J gene TRBJ2-5; 7 positions agree with TRBD2. V was clipped by 1 base and J by 0 bases; unmatched bases: 5. The CDR3 is made up of 16 amino acids. The germline CDR1 and CDR2 sequences are SGHTA and FQGNSA.

This clone turned up a few times. This chain connects TRBV9 to TRBJ2-3; D may correspond to TRBD1 or TRBD2 (5 bases each). The length of the CDR3 is 16 residues. The V and J ends lost 0 bases and 4 bases respectively, with 15 bases between them. The germline CDR1 and CDR2 sequences are SGDLS and YYNGEE. The CDR3 nucleotides read TGTGCCAGCAGCGTAGGTCACCGTGGGGGAGCAGATACGCAGTATTTT. It is translated as CASSVGHRGGADTQYF.

The rearrangement joins TRBV4-1 to TRBJ2-3; no definite D call. V was cut by 0 bases and J by 1 base, with 14 bases left in between. Germline V lookup: CDR1 MGHRA, CDR2 YSYEKL. This CDR3 has 17 amino acids. The chain's CDR3 is CASSQDGPRRRTDTQYF. The CDR3 region has the DNA TGCGCCAGCAGCCAAGATGGACCCCGTCGCCGCACAGATACGCAGTATTTT.

Only one count was recorded for this clone. This chain uses TRBV2 with TRBJ2-2; D is ambiguous. Germline assignment: CDR1 SNHLY and CDR2 FYNNEI. Trimming took 6 bases from V and 0 from J, leaving 11 bases between them. The CDR3 runs 15 residues. CDR3 protein: CASRLLTTNTGELFF. As DNA, the CDR3 is TGTGCCAGCAGGCTGTTAACTACGAACACCGGGGAGCTGTTTTTT.

The chain carries TRBV21-1 and TRBJ2-4. TRBV21-1 has pseudogene status. The CDR3 runs 9 residues. In nucleotides, the CDR3 is TGTGCCAGCAGCAACATTCAGTACTTC. Amino acid sequence: CASSNIQYF.

A few counts support this clone. The chain carries TRBV18 and TRBJ1-5; unclear D gene. Germline V gives CDR1 KGHSH, CDR2 LQKENI. The CDR3 loop spans 13 amino acids. Trimming removed 6 bases from V and 0 bases from J, with 6 bases in between. The chain's CDR3 is CASSFYSNQPQHF. The CDR3, as DNA: TGTGCCAGCTCGTTTTATAGCAATCAGCCCCAGCATTTT. The entire variable domain, with the rest obtained from reference TRBV18 and TRBJ1-5, is as follows: NAGVMQNPRHLVRRRGQEARLRCSPMKGHSHVYWYRQLPEEGLKFMVYLQKENIIDESGMPKERFSAEFPKEGPSILRIQQVVRGDSAAYFCASSFYSNQPQHFGDGTRLSIL.